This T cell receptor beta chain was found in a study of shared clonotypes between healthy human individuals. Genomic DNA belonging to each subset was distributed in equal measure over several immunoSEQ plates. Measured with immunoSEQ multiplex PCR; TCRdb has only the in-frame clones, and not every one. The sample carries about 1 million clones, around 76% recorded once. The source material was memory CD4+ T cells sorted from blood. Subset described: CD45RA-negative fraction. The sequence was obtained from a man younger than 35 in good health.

The CDR3 is CASNSGGINYEQYF. CDR3 DNA: TGTGCCAGCAATTCAGGGGGAATAAACTACGAGCAGTACTTC. V and J are TRBV6-1 and TRBJ2-7; the match to TRBD1 covers 7 bases. With 7 bases clipped from V and 3 bases from J, the junction kept 9 bases outside the gene matches. This CDR3 comprises 14 residues. Germline CDR1 is MNHNS and CDR2 is SASEGT.